Listed here are 8 T cell receptor beta chains from one sample, sequenced in a study of T-cell memory formation after mild COVID-19. One entry per CDR3 protein, called by TCRdb with MiXCR from the 5' RACE reads. The sample contains about 200,000 distinct CDR3 sequences, 16% of which appear only once. Sequences were obtained from PBMCs or a T cell subset sorted from them (not recorded which). Every receptor here comes from an adult woman who had mild COVID-19 (a few samples of this study predate the infection). Cell type and time point are not known.

J is TRBJ1-3 and V is TRBV3-1; 7 bases match TRBD1. The V and J ends lost 4 bases and 4 bases, in that order; junction bases with no gene match: 7. Germline CDR1 is LGHDT and CDR2 is YNNKEL (reference sequence). This CDR3 is 15 amino acids long. This chain's CDR3 is CASSLSGTAGNTIYF. DNA of the CDR3: TGTGCCAGCAGCCTCTCCGGGACAGCAGGAAACACCATATATTTT.

This clonotype occurred a few times. The chain recombines TRBV12-3 or TRBV12-4 with TRBJ2-5; D is possibly TRBD2 (5 bases). There are 13 residues in the CDR3. Trimming cost V 6 bases and J 2 bases, with 10 bases left between them. The CDR3 sequence is CASRSGWQETQYF. The CDR3, as DNA: TGTGCCAGCAGGTCGGGGTGGCAAGAGACCCAGTACTTC.

The chain combines TRBV5-1 with TRBJ2-5, with a tentative D call TRBD2 (6 bases). Trimming pared 5 bases from V and 4 bases from J, leaving 12 bases between. Germline loops: CDR1 SGHRS, CDR2 YFSETQ. The CDR3 consists of 13 residues. CDR3 in amino acids: CASSIGAGETQYF. DNA of the CDR3: TGCGCCAGCAGTATAGGAGCGGGAGAGACCCAGTACTTC. The full variable domain, in which reference TRBV5-1 and TRBJ2-5 provide the parts outside the CDR3, is KAGVTQTPRYLIKTRGQQVTLSCSPISGHRSVSWYQQTPGQGLQFLFEYFSETQRNKGNFPGRFSGRQFSNSRSEMNVSTLELGDSALYLCASSIGAGETQYFGPGTRLLVL.

This clonotype was observed a handful of times. The chain recombines TRBV9 with TRBJ2-1; 10 bases fit TRBD1. Losses at the gene ends were 2 bases for V and 8 bases for J; bases not matched to a gene: 16. The CDR3 covers 18 residues. Germline CDR1 reads SGDLS; CDR2 reads YYNGEE. CDR3 region: CASSVETGGGTGVDEQFF. DNA for the CDR3: TGTGCCAGCAGCGTCGAGACGGGTGGGGGGACAGGGGTCGATGAGCAGTTCTTC. The full variable domain, with the rest looked up from reference TRBV9 and TRBJ2-1, is DSGVTQTPKHLITATGQRVTLRCSPRSGDLSVYWYQQSLDQGLQFLIQYYNGEERAKGNILERFSAQQFPDLHSELNLSSLELGDSALYFCASSVETGGGTGVDEQFFGPGTRLTVL.

A few counts support this clonotype. The V and J genes are TRBV27 and TRBJ2-7; TRBD1 aligns across 11 bases. The germline V gene has CDR1 MNHEY and CDR2 SMNVEV (reference sequence). Trimming at V came to 9 bases and at J to 2 bases, leaving 9 bases not matched to a gene. The CDR3 length is 15 residues. CDR3 loop: CASGDGDRGAYEQYF. As DNA, the CDR3 is TGTGCCAGTGGAGACGGGGACAGGGGGGCCTACGAGCAGTACTTC.

This clonotype was recorded only once. The chain is built from TRBV5-1 and TRBJ1-2, with D hard to call. Between the trimmed V and J ends, which lost 0 bases and 4 bases, there was a span of 7 bases. The CDR3 contains 13 residues. Germline loops: CDR1 SGHRS, CDR2 YFSETQ. Here the CDR3 DNA reads TGCGCCAGCAGCTTGGACTTCGTCTATGGCTACACCTTC. Its translation is CASSLDFVYGYTF.

This clonotype has a handful of counts. This rearrangement joins TRBV7-2 to TRBJ1-2; TRBD1 matches at 7 bases. Trimming cost V 5 bases and J 8 bases; bases outside gene matches: 5. The CDR3 has 12 amino acids. Per germline, CDR1 SGHTA and CDR2 FQGNSA. The CDR3 DNA reads as TGTGCCAGCAGCCCGACAGGGAACGGCTACACCTTC. As protein: CASSPTGNGYTF.

The V and J genes are TRBV19 and TRBJ2-3, with 7 bases that match TRBD2. The CDR3 contains 17 residues. V lost 3 bases, J lost 3 bases, and 12 bases stayed unmatched. The germline gives CDR1 LNHDA, CDR2 SQIVND (reference sequence). The CDR3 nucleotides are TGTGCCAGTAGTATGAGGCGACTAGCAGCTCTTACAGATACGCAGTATTTT. It codes for CASSMRRLAALTDTQYF.